The T cell receptor (beta chain) under discussion was sequenced for a study of T cell responses to AZD1222 COVID-19 vaccine (TCRdb year 2021). Context from the whole study: Because spike-specific TCR depth and breadth did not differ between the two schedules, AZD1222 recipients who got a second dose at roughly 4 weeks were pooled with those who got a second dose at roughly 12 weeks. Trial participants were enrolled into age subgroups of 18-55, 56-69 and 70-plus years, which contained about 160, 30 and 59 TCR-sequenced participants, respectively. A total of under 250 trial participants underwent TCR sequencing, of whom roughly 210 had received two doses of AZD1222 and roughly 26 had received two doses of the MenACWY control vaccine. Overall study outcomes, separate from this receptor: Conclusions about previously exposed vaccinees are limited, since just a handful of AZD1222 recipients were seropositive for SARS-CoV-2 at baseline. Vaccine-associated CD4 TCRs spanned the whole spike protein, with dominant responses in regions 160-218 and 743-854. Reportedly, almost half of the unique spike-specific TCRs recognized epitopes lying outside the regions that are mutated in the B.1.351 and B.1.1.7 variants. After two AZD1222 doses, both the breadth and the depth of spike-specific TCRs were significantly higher than at day 0 and than in MenACWY recipients. Participants were mostly white British, with more females than males. The authors suggested clonal diversity may have been underestimated. Because no day 14 peak-response samples were available, repertoires were characterized only after the peak T cell response. In the small 56-69-year group, the increase in depth fell short of significance, most likely because of low power.

Read against the paper, the sample's time point label means: baseline before first vaccination. Vaccinee samples were obtained from the UK trials COV001 and COV002, which included a single-blind randomized controlled phase 2/3 trial of AZD1222 (ChAdOx1 nCoV-19) in healthy adults. For TCRbeta chain sequencing, PBMC samples were collected from trial participants at day 0 and at day 28 after the second dose. For this clone: Its target antigen remains unknown. The sample holds no much larger clone one base away, and base qualities are not on file.

The CDR3 regions of human TCRbeta chains were analyzed by immunosequencing. The published analysis was carried out like this. TCRs in the repertoires were compared against a reference library of SARS-CoV-2-specific TCRs that had been generated with the MIRA antigen-specificity platform. Breadth meant the fraction of unique TCRs that were SARS-CoV-2-associated, whereas depth meant the fraction of total T cells that were SARS-CoV-2-associated. Each spike-specific TCR was assigned to its reactive spike region and to a CD4 or CD8 class using the MIRA data. Log10-transformed breadth and depth values were compared by one-way ANOVA with Sidak's multiple comparisons tests. The clones in this table, taken by TCRdb from immuneACCESS, are in-frame only. Not every clone is retained; where verified, under half of the shortfall comes from an unresolved V gene, and the cause of the rest is unknown. The V and J calls and clone size are taken from that table; D and trimming were inferred from the DNA. The sample table shows 150,000 or so clones, and 85% to 95% are seen once. Together, the top ten hold under 2.5% of the sample.

CDR1 and CDR2 (MNHEY, SVGAGI) derive from the germline V gene. Inclusive of the bounding cysteine and phenylalanine, the CDR3 is 14 residues long. Just the 42-base CDR3 DNA is kept, in frame starting at base 1. At the junction V is shortened by 6 bases and J by 4 bases, with 13 bases in between. This sequence was found in an adult in good health. The sequences come from peripheral blood, collected on day 0 of AZD1222 vaccination. The rearranged segments are TRBV6-5 and TRBJ1-5; a tentative D call is TRBD1 (5 bases match). The DNA sequence reads TGTGCCAGCAGCCGGGGGGGAACTAATCAGCCCCAGCATTTT. This sequence encodes CASSRGGTNQPQHF.